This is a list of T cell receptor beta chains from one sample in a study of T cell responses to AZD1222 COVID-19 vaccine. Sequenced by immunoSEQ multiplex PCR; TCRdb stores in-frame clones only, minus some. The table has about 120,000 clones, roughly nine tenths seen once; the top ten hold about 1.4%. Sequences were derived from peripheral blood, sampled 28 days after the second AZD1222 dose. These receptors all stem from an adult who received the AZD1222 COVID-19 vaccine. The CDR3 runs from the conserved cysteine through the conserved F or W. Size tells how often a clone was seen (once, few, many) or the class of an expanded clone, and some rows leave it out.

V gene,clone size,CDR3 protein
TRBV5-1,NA,CASSPAANTEAFF
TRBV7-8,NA,CASSEGYPRSGNTIYF
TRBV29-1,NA,CSVAQYREILFF
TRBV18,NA,CASSPPSSSGAFLEQYF
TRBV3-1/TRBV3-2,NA,CASSLRASGRDEQYF
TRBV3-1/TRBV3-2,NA,CASSKARTSGGKNIQYF
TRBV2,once,CASSNGQVTSEQYF
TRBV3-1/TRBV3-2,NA,CASSRITSGSGDEQFF
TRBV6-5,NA,CASRASGTGLYEQYF
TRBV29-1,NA,CSDLGQGVNNEQFF
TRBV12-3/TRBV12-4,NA,CASSFRREYEQYF
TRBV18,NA,CASAPKGGYYNEQFF
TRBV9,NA,CASSQTKGNNSPLHF
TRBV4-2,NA,CASSSRTGVTSGANVLTF
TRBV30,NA,CACDLTGLSYEQYF
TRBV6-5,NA,CASSKRTGGEGGYTF
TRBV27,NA,CASSLSYEGLTEAFF
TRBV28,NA,CASSSEIYGYTF
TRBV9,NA,CASSVEGRTSTDTQYF
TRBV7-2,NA,CASSLGLALYEQYF
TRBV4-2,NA,CASSLRDATFYTF
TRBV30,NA,CAWNGSNQPQHF
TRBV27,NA,CASSPQIFGNQGSNQPQHF
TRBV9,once,CASSPDRAGEQYF
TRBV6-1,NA,CASSERTGGRGNTIYF
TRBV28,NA,CASSFASGSGETQYF
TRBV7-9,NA,CASSLAADGGNTIYF
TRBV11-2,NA,CASSLEWVPGVEQYF
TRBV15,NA,CATSRDEEINEQFF